This T cell receptor (beta chain) was identified during a study of CD8 T cells in cerebrospinal fluid in Alzheimer's disease. The study's findings and limits: Versus healthy subjects, Alzheimer's patients more often had clones of at least 3%. EBV-specific TCRs in cerebrospinal fluid reportedly do not establish a causal EBV–Alzheimer's link.

All participants were free of acute infectious disease and in good physical condition. The germline gives CDR1 MNHNS, CDR2 SASEGT. The CDR3 loop spans 20 amino acids. Following a re-call of the 10x single-cell sequencing reads, TCRdb has one entry per CDR3 protein and lacks DNA. Its table lists several hundred distinct CDR3 sequences. Points on this clonotype: Its antigen is not identified.

The genes are TRBV6-1 and TRBJ2-1; the TCRdb D gene call, TRBD1, has no DNA to confirm it. The receptor was derived from a human donor with Alzheimer's disease. The sequenced sample consisted of cerebrospinal fluid. CDR3: CASSEVESWEQRAIYNEQFF.